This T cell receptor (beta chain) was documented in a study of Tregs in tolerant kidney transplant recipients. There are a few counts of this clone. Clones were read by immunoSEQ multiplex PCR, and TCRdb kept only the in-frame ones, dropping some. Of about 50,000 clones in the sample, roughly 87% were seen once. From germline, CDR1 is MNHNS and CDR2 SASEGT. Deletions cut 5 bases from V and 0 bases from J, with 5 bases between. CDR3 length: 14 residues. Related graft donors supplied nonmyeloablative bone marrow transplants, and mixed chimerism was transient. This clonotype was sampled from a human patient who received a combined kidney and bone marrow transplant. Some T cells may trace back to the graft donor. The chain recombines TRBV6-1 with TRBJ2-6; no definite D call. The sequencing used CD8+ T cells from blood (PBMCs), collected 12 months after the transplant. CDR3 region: CASSSDSGANVLTF. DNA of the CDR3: TGTGCCAGCAGTTCAGACTCTGGGGCCAACGTCCTGACTTTC.